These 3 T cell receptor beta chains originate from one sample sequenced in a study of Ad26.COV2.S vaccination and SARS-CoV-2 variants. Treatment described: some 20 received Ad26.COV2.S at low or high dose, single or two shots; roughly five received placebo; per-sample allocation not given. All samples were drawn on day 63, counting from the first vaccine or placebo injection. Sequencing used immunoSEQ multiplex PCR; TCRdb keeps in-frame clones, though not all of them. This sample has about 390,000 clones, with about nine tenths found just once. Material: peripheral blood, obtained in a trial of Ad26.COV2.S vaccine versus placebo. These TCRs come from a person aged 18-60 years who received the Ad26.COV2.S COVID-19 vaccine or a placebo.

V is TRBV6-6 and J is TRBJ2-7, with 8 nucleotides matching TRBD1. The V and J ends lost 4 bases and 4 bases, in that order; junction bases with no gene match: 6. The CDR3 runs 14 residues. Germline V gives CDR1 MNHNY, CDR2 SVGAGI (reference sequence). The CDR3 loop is CASSFGQGGYEQYF. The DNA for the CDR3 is TGTGCCAGCAGTTTCGGACAGGGCGGGTACGAGCAGTACTTC.

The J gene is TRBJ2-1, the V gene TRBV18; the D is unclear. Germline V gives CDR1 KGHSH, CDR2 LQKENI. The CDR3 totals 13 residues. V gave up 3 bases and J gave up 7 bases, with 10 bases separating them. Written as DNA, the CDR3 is TGTGCCAGCTCACCTCCGACTGGTAATGAGCAGTTCTTC. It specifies CASSPPTGNEQFF.

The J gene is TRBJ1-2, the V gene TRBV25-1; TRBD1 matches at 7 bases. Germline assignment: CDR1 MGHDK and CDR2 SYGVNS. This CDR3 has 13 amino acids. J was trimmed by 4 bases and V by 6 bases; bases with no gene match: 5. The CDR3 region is CASRKDRAYGYTF. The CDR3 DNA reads TGTGCCAGCAGGAAAGACAGGGCCTATGGCTACACCTTC.